One sample yielded the 7 T cell receptor beta chains listed below, sequenced in a study of cytomegalovirus exposure and HLA in healthy donors. Both 60 Vbeta primers and 13 Jbeta primers went into the PCR. Sequenced by immunoSEQ multiplex PCR; TCRdb stores in-frame clones only, minus some. This repertoire includes 200,000 to 250,000 clones. The sample taken for sequencing was PBMCs. The receptors originated from a woman aged 25-40 years in good health and CMV-seropositive.

This chain connects TRBV5-8 to TRBJ2-7, with D perhaps TRBD2 (5 bases). Deletions cut 5 bases from V and 3 bases from J, with 15 bases between. Germline CDR1 is SGHTS and CDR2 is YDEGEE. The length of the CDR3 is 14 residues. DNA for the CDR3: TGTGCCAGCAGAGCACGGACGGGGAACTACGAGCAGTACTTC. It encodes CASRARTGNYEQYF.

The chain combines TRBV11-1 with TRBJ1-2; D uncertain. Germline values: CDR1 SGHAT, CDR2 FQDESV (reference sequence). Trimming took 3 bases from V and 4 from J, leaving 9 bases between them. This CDR3 spans 13 amino acids. CDR3 sequence reads: CASSFTGGYGYTF. As DNA, the CDR3 is TGTGCCAGCAGCTTTACCGGTGGCTATGGCTACACCTTC. The whole variable domain, remainder taken from reference TRBV11-1 and TRBJ1-2, is EAEVAQSPRYKITEKSQAVAFWCDPISGHATLYWYRQILGQGPELLVQFQDESVVDDSQLPKDRFSAERLKGVDSTLKIQPAELGDSAMYLCASSFTGGYGYTFGSGTRLTVV.

The genes are TRBV5-6 and TRBJ2-7; a weak D match, TRBD1 (6 bases). CDR1 and CDR2 from the germline V gene are SGHDT and YYEEEE. This CDR3 has 16 residues. V lost 0 bases, J lost 0 bases, and 13 bases lay in between. The CDR3 reads CASSLGWDITSYEQYF. The CDR3 nucleotides are TGTGCCAGCAGCTTGGGATGGGACATAACCTCCTACGAGCAGTACTTC.

V is TRBV19 and J is TRBJ1-5; TRBD1 matches at 8 bases. The germline V gene encodes CDR1 LNHDA and CDR2 SQIVND (reference sequence). The CDR3 is made up of 17 amino acids. Unmatched junction bases numbered 6, after V lost 2 bases and J lost 0 bases. The CDR3, as DNA: TGTGCCAGTAGTATATTCCAGGGGGCCAGTAGCAATCAGCCCCAGCATTTT. Translated, it gives CASSIFQGASSNQPQHF.

The chain links TRBV5-1 to TRBJ2-1, with D tentatively TRBD1 (5 bases). From germline, CDR1 is SGHRS and CDR2 YFSETQ. The CDR3 spans 17 residues. V was pared by 4 bases and J by 0 bases, with 17 bases between. CDR3 in amino acids: CASSQSGKPSSYNEQFF. The CDR3 DNA reads as TGCGCCAGCAGCCAGTCAGGGAAGCCAAGCTCCTACAATGAGCAGTTCTTC.

This chain connects TRBV19 to TRBJ1-1, with 8 nucleotides matching TRBD1. In germline, CDR1 is LNHDA, CDR2 SQIVND (reference sequence). Losses at the gene ends were 10 bases for V and 6 bases for J; bases not matched to a gene: 4. There are 11 residues in the CDR3. CDR3 protein: CATRTGPEAFF. CDR3 coding DNA: TGTGCCACCCGGACAGGGCCTGAAGCTTTCTTT.

The V and J genes are TRBV10-3 and TRBJ1-1, with D possibly matching TRBD1 (5 bases). Trimming took 5 bases from V and 5 from J, leaving 15 bases between them. From germline, CDR1 is ENHRY and CDR2 SYGVKD. The CDR3 loop spans 14 amino acids. The CDR3 nucleotides read TGTGCCATCAGTTTCCAGGGAGGTGAGACTGAAGCTTTCTTT. This gives the protein CAISFQGGETEAFF.